This T cell receptor (beta chain) stems from a study of T cells in Graves' hyperthyroidism and ophthalmopathy. General study findings and limits: Median prediction lead before ophthalmopathy onset was 6.5 to 7 months with the model.

The table lists this clonotype with many counts. Its antigen remains unknown. TCR beta CDR3 regions were amplified from RNA. HTBI primers were employed in a first-round RT-PCR of the TCR CDR3. TCRdb passed the multiplex PCR reads through MiXCR, listing each CDR3 protein once. The table records a few hundred thousand distinct CDR3 sequences, about 15% of them present only once. The CDR3 has 16 amino acids. The ends lost 3 bases at V and 1 base at J; junction bases unmatched: 9. Germline V lookup: CDR1 GTSNPN, CDR2 SVGIG (reference sequence). The sample consisted of blood. The V and J genes are TRBV30 and TRBJ2-5, with 9 positions matching TRBD2. The receptor's source is a woman in her twenties or thirties with Graves' hyperthyroidism. The DNA of the CDR3 is TGTGCCTGGAGCTCTCCGGGCGGGAGGGCCCAAGAGACCCAGTACTTC. Residues: CAWSSPGGRAQETQYF.